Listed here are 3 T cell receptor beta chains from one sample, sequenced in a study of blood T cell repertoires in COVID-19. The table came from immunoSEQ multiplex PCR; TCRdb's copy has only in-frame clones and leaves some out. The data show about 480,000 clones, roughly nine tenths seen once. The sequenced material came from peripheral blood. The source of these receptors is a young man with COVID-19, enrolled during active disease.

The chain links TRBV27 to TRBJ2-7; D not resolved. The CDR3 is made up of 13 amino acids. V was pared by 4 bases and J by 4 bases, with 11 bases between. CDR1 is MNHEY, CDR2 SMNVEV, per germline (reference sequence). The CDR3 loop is CASSSWSLYEQYF. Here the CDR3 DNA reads TGTGCCAGCAGTTCCTGGAGCCTTTACGAGCAGTACTTC.

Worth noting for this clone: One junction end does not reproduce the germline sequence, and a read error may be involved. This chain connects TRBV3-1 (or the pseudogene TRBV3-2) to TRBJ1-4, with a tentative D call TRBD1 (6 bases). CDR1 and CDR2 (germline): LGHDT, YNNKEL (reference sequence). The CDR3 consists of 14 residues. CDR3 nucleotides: TGTGCCAGCAGCCAGAATACCGGGACACTTAAACTTAGGTTT. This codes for CASSQNTGTLKLRF.

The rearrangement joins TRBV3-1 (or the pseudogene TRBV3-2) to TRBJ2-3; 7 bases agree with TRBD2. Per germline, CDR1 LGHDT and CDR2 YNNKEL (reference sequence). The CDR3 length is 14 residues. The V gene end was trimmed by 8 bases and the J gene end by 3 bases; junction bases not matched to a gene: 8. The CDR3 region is CASGGGGETDTQYF. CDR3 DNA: TGTGCCAGCGGCGGGGGAGGGGAGACAGATACGCAGTATTTT.